One sample yielded the 26 T cell receptor beta chains listed below, sequenced in a study of T cells in Graves' hyperthyroidism and ophthalmopathy. TCR beta CDR3 sequences were amplified from RNA transcripts. The study used the HTBI primer set for a first-round RT-PCR of the TCR CDR3. TCRdb itself ran the multiplex PCR reads through MiXCR, one entry per CDR3 protein. The table records 250,000 to 350,000 distinct CDR3 sequences, 16% of them present only once. Source material: blood. These receptors all come from a man younger than 45 with Graves' hyperthyroidism.

This clonotype was seen only a few times. The chain has TRBV5-1 and TRBJ2-1, with TRBD2 matching 9 bases. This CDR3 has 15 amino acids. Germline V gene data show CDR1 as SGHRS and CDR2 as YFSETQ. The V and J ends lost 3 bases and 5 bases, in that order; junction bases with no gene match: 6. The CDR3 sequence is CASSWTAGGNNEQFF. CDR3 bases: TGCGCCAGCAGCTGGACGGCGGGAGGGAACAATGAGCAGTTCTTC.

This clonotype was recorded at least ten times. The rearrangement joins TRBV28 to TRBJ2-1, with TRBD2 matching over 9 bases. Per germline, CDR1 MDHEN and CDR2 SYDVKM. The CDR3 runs to 16 residues. V was pared by 5 bases and J by 0 bases, with 5 bases of the junction left unmatched. The CDR3 sequence is CASSLISGSSYNEQFF. CDR3 bases: TGTGCCAGCAGTCTCATTAGCGGGAGCTCCTACAATGAGCAGTTCTTC.

This clonotype was detected many times. The chain is built from TRBV3-1 and TRBJ2-1, with a possible D match to TRBD2 (5 bases). Trimming stripped 2 bases from V and 9 bases from J, with 17 bases between. Germline lookup yields CDR1 LGHDT and CDR2 YNNKEL (reference sequence). The CDR3 sequence is 15 residues long. CDR3 bases: TGTGCCAGCAGCCAATACCTAGCCGCTTCGGGTGAGCAGTTCTTC. This sequence encodes CASSQYLAASGEQFF.

In its sample, this clonotype was seen a few times. The chain employs TRBV2 and TRBJ2-7, with unresolved D. V gave up 6 bases and J gave up 3 bases, with 18 bases separating them. Germline CDR1 is SNHLY and CDR2 is FYNNEI. The CDR3 length is 15 residues. The CDR3 here is CASSDGISPIYEQYF. DNA of the CDR3: TGTGCCAGCAGCGACGGAATCTCCCCCATCTACGAGCAGTACTTC.

This clonotype was detected many times. V usage is TRBV18 and J usage is TRBJ1-1, with D perhaps matching TRBD1 (6 bases). The germline gives CDR1 KGHSH, CDR2 LQKENI. V lost 3 bases, J lost 1 base, and 18 bases lay in between. CDR3 length: 17 amino acids. CDR3 amino acids: CASSPRGNEGGNTEAFF. For the CDR3, the DNA is TGTGCCAGCTCACCTAGGGGAAACGAAGGGGGGAACACTGAAGCTTTCTTT.

This clonotype came up many times. The chain carries TRBV7-2 and TRBJ2-7; D gene ambiguous. The CDR3 spans 13 residues. Looked up from germline, CDR1 is SGHTA and CDR2 is FQGNSA. With 5 bases removed from V and 3 bases from J, the gap between germline ends came to 11 bases. CDR3 sequence (DNA): TGTGCCAGCAGCCAATTAACATACTACGAGCAGTACTTC. This translates into CASSQLTYYEQYF.

J is TRBJ2-1 and V is TRBV6-6; 9 bases are a match to TRBD2. The V gene's germline CDR1 is MNHNY and CDR2 SVGAGI (reference sequence). V was clipped by 0 bases and J by 4 bases; unmatched bases: 7. The CDR3 has 17 amino acids. CDR3 sequence (DNA): TGTGCCAGCAGTTACTCGACAGCTAGCGGGGAATACAATGAGCAGTTCTTC. Protein sequence: CASSYSTASGEYNEQFF.

CDR3 loop: CASSPSDRDAHNEQFF. The DNA for the CDR3 is TGTGCCAGCAGCCCCAGCGACAGGGACGCCCACAATGAGCAGTTCTTC. The chain carries TRBV11-2 and TRBJ2-1, with 7 positions matching TRBD1. Germline CDR1 is SGHAT and CDR2 is FQNNGV. The V segment lost 5 bases and the J segment 5 bases; nucleotides outside the gene matches: 12. CDR3 length equals 16 residues.

The CDR3 DNA follows: TGTGCCAGCAAGGCCGCCGGTAGAGATACGCAGTATTTT. Its protein product is CASKAAGRDTQYF. The chain uses TRBV27 and TRBJ2-3, with unresolved D. Germline V CDR1 and CDR2: MNHEY, SMNVEV (reference sequence). The CDR3 covers 13 residues. V shed 7 bases and J shed 5 bases, with 13 bases lying between them.

This clonotype was seen a few times. V gene TRBV3-1 combines with J gene TRBJ2-2, with D maybe TRBD2 (6 bases). The V and J ends lost 4 bases and 6 bases respectively, with 15 bases between them. Germline CDR1 is LGHDT and CDR2 is YNNKEL (reference sequence). The CDR3 runs to 15 residues. CDR3 residues: CASSRGLPTPGELFF. As DNA, the CDR3 is TGTGCCAGCAGCCGGGGACTCCCAACCCCCGGGGAGCTGTTTTTT.

The chain uses TRBV29-1 and TRBJ2-2, with TRBD2 as a possible D gene (6 bases). This CDR3 comprises 18 residues. V lost 2 bases to trimming and J lost 3 bases, with 22 bases between them. CDR1 is SQVTM and CDR2 is ANQGSEA in the germline V gene. For the CDR3, the DNA is TGCAGCGTTGAAAATTCAGTGGGCGAGGAGGGAGACACCGGGGAGCTGTTTTTT. This sequence encodes CSVENSVGEEGDTGELFF.

In this sample, this clonotype turned up many times. The genes are TRBV6-1 and TRBJ1-2, with unresolved D. CDR3 length equals 12 residues. Trimming stripped 7 bases from V and 3 bases from J, with 9 bases between. Germline V CDR1 and CDR2: MNHNS, SASEGT. The CDR3 reads CASTGNYYGYTF. The CDR3 DNA reads as TGTGCCAGCACCGGAAACTACTATGGCTACACCTTC.

The sample holds many counts of this clonotype. The chain recombines TRBV10-1 with TRBJ1-1, with a tentative D call TRBD1 (5 bases). Trimming cost V 2 bases and J 5 bases, with 12 bases left between them. CDR1 WNHNN and CDR2 SYGVQD come from the germline V gene (reference sequence). This CDR3 is 14 amino acids long. CDR3 coding DNA: TGCGCCAGCAGTGAGGTACGAAAGGGGACTGAAGCTTTCTTT. Translating it yields CASSEVRKGTEAFF.

This clonotype was found many times. The chain couples TRBV11-2 to TRBJ2-7; possible D gene TRBD2, 5 bases. The V end lost 1 base, the J end lost 4 bases, and 14 bases lay between the germline ends. CDR1 and CDR2 from the germline V gene are SGHAT and FQNNGV. The CDR3 loop spans 15 amino acids. Here the CDR3 reads CASSLGGGSHYEQYF. CDR3 bases: TGTGCCAGCAGCTTAGGTGGAGGCTCCCATTACGAGCAGTACTTC.

This clonotype has only a few counts. CDR3 amino acids: CASSLQPGQREFF. The CDR3 DNA reads TGCGCCAGCAGCCTCCAACCGGGACAGAGAGAGTTCTTC. The chain couples TRBV4-1 to TRBJ2-1; 7 nucleotides align to TRBD1. Per the germline V gene, CDR1 is MGHRA and CDR2 is YSYEKL. With 4 bases clipped from V and 14 bases from J, the junction kept 11 bases outside the gene matches. The CDR3 length is 13 residues.

The V call is TRBV28, the J call TRBJ1-1, with 8 bases lining up with TRBD1. This CDR3 contains 15 residues. V lost 7 bases to trimming and J lost 6 bases; unmatched junction nucleotides: 13. Germline CDR1 and CDR2: MDHEN and SYDVKM. The CDR3 DNA is TGTGCCAGCACCGGACCAGGGGGCTACTTGGCTGAAGCTTTCTTT. It specifies CASTGPGGYLAEAFF.

The J gene is TRBJ2-1, the V gene TRBV5-1; no firm D call. The CDR3 spans 14 residues. Germline V lookup: CDR1 SGHRS, CDR2 YFSETQ. V lost 1 base, J lost 1 base, and 6 bases lay in between. CDR3 protein: CASSLWSSYNEQFF. The DNA of the CDR3 is TGCGCCAGCAGCTTGTGGTCGTCCTACAATGAGCAGTTCTTC.

A few counts support this clonotype. The chain joins TRBV5-1 to TRBJ2-3; 16 bases agree with TRBD2. The CDR3 is 17 amino acids. CDR1 is SGHRS, CDR2 YFSETQ, per germline. V dropped 9 bases and J dropped 10; count of bases not matched to a gene: 17. This CDR3 is CAIMISGTSGRALPQYF. The CDR3 DNA follows: TGCGCCATCATGATTTCCGGGACTAGCGGGAGGGCGTTACCGCAGTATTTT.

In this sample, this clonotype turned up a few times. The chain carries TRBV6-2 or TRBV6-3 and TRBJ2-7, with TRBD2 matching over 8 bases. J was trimmed by 5 bases and V by 6 bases; bases with no gene match: 12. Germline assignment: CDR1 MNHEY and CDR2 SVGEGT. The length of the CDR3 is 15 residues. The CDR3 region is CASRSARPGRDEQYF. The CDR3 DNA follows: TGTGCCAGCAGATCCGCCCGTCCCGGGAGGGACGAGCAGTACTTC.

The V and J genes are TRBV29-1 and TRBJ2-2; TRBD2 agrees at 7 bases. This CDR3 is 16 amino acids long. V shed 6 bases, J shed 5 bases, and the junction held 15 bases outside the gene matches. CDR1 SQVTM and CDR2 ANQGSEA come from the germline V gene. CDR3 nucleotides: TGCAGCGTCGCCGCACCCCCGAGAGCGGGGACCGGGGAGCTGTTTTTT. As protein: CSVAAPPRAGTGELFF.

This clonotype was seen a few times. The V and J genes are TRBV12-5 and TRBJ1-5; D gene uncertain. CDR1 LGHNT and CDR2 FRNRAP come from the germline V gene. Trimming left V 5 bases short and J 0 bases short, with 11 bases between. This CDR3 region has 15 residues. The CDR3 DNA reads as TGTGCTAGTGGTCCCCCCGGGGATAGCAATCAGCCCCAGCATTTT. It translates to CASGPPGDSNQPQHF. Together with reference TRBV12-5 and TRBJ1-5, the CDR3 gives the full variable domain: DARVTQTPRHKVTEMGQEVTMRCQPILGHNTVFWYRQTMMQGLELLAYFRNRAPLDDSGMPKDRFSAEMPDATLATLKIQPSEPRDSAVYFCASGPPGDSNQPQHFGDGTRLSIL.

This clonotype was seen at least ten times. The chain is built from TRBV12-3 or TRBV12-4 and TRBJ2-1; weak D call: TRBD1 (6 bases). This CDR3 is built from 19 residues. V lost 3 bases to trimming and J lost 0 bases, with 21 bases between them. The CDR3 loop is CASSFPGQRDEYSYNEQFF. CDR3 nucleotide sequence: TGTGCCAGCAGTTTTCCCGGACAGCGCGATGAGTACTCCTACAATGAGCAGTTCTTC.

This clonotype has a count of ten or more. This chain joins TRBV6-4 and TRBJ2-5, with TRBD1 matching 9 bases. The CDR3 runs to 15 residues. CDR1 is MRHNA and CDR2 is SNTAGT in the germline V gene. The V gene end was trimmed by 6 bases and the J gene end by 5 bases; junction bases not matched to a gene: 10. The CDR3 sequence: CASSENGQGTETQYF. CDR3 nucleotides: TGTGCCAGCAGCGAAAACGGACAGGGGACGGAGACCCAGTACTTC.

This clonotype has ten or more counts. The rearrangement links TRBV5-1 to TRBJ2-2; TRBD1 aligns across 7 bases. CDR1 and CDR2 from the germline V gene are SGHRS and YFSETQ. CDR3 size: 16 residues. After removal of 5 bases from V and 1 base from J, the junction contained 8 bases not matched to a gene. The CDR3 loop is CASRLGTARNTGELFF. As DNA, the CDR3 is TGCGCCAGCAGACTCGGGACAGCGCGGAACACCGGGGAGCTGTTTTTT.

This clonotype has ten or more counts. The V and J genes are TRBV18 and TRBJ1-2; 8 nucleotides match TRBD1. Germline V gene data show CDR1 as KGHSH and CDR2 as LQKENI. V dropped 0 bases and J dropped 7; count of bases not matched to a gene: 7. The CDR3 consists of 15 residues. CDR3 sequence reads: CASSPPNRQGSGYTF. CDR3 nucleotides: TGTGCCAGCTCACCACCGAATCGACAGGGGTCTGGCTACACCTTC. The full variable domain, rest sourced from reference TRBV18 and TRBJ1-2, is NAGVMQNPRHLVRRRGQEARLRCSPMKGHSHVYWYRQLPEEGLKFMVYLQKENIIDESGMPKERFSAEFPKEGPSILRIQQVVRGDSAAYFCASSPPNRQGSGYTFGSGTRLTVV.

The gene calls are TRBV7-3 and TRBJ2-1, with 9 bases matching TRBD2. Germline CDR1 reads SGHTA; CDR2 reads FQGTGA. The J segment lost 7 bases and the V segment lost 2 bases, leaving 6 bases of the junction unmatched. CDR3 length: 15 amino acids. The DNA for the CDR3 is TGTGCCAGCAGCTTAGGGAGCGGGAGGATGAATGAGCAGTTCTTC. It specifies CASSLGSGRMNEQFF.